The T cell receptor (beta chain) under discussion was sequenced for a study of yellow fever vaccine responses in identical twins. General observations from the study: Each twin's T cell response to the vaccine was reported to look partly convergent and partly personalized.

This clonotype occurred a few times. The antigen remains undetermined. The CDR3 contains 17 residues. Unmatched junction bases numbered 17, after V lost 8 bases and J lost 2 bases. From germline, CDR1 is MNHNS and CDR2 SASEGT. TCRdb passed the RT-PCR reads through MiXCR, listing each CDR3 protein once. Here the sample spans roughly 7,200 distinct CDR3 sequences, less than 90% being singletons. This receptor was obtained from a woman between 18 and 30 years old who received the yellow fever vaccine. The sequenced sample was T cells from blood (PBMCs), unsorted or a sorted subset (not recorded which), obtained before or after yellow fever vaccination (not recorded which). The gene calls are TRBV6-1 and TRBJ1-1; 7 bases agree with TRBD1. Written as DNA, the CDR3 is TGTGCCAGCCTAAGGGCCCGGGGGACAGTCCGAAACACTGAAGCTTTCTTT. As protein: CASLRARGTVRNTEAFF.